Below, 20 T cell receptor beta chains from the same sample are listed, as sequenced in a study of blood T cell repertoires in COVID-19. The protocol was immunoSEQ multiplex PCR, while the TCRdb copy is restricted to in-frame clones and leaves out a portion. The data show more than 300,000 clones, 80% to 90% seen once. The specimen was peripheral blood. These receptor sequences come from a woman aged 45-60 years with acute or convalescent COVID-19.

This chain links TRBV9 with TRBJ2-3; D not certain. CDR1 and CDR2 from the germline V gene are SGDLS and YYNGEE. V lost 3 bases to trimming and J lost 4 bases, with 12 bases between them. The CDR3 extends over 14 amino acids. CDR3 sequence (DNA): TGTGCCAGCAGCGGAACCGGGTCCCCAGATACGCAGTATTTT. This translates into CASSGTGSPDTQYF.

This clone occurred once. This chain connects TRBV6-2 or TRBV6-3 to TRBJ1-2, with D tentatively TRBD1 (6 bases). Germline-derived CDR1 and CDR2 are MNHEY and SVGEGT. There are 13 residues in the CDR3. V lost 4 bases and J 3 bases, leaving 9 bases between the germline ends. The CDR3 bases are TGTGCCAGCAGTTCTACAGGGTACTATGGCTACACCTTC. Its protein product is CASSSTGYYGYTF.

This clone was recorded at least ten times. The chain is built from TRBV7-6 and TRBJ2-1, with 12 bases identical to TRBD2. From germline, CDR1 is SGHVS and CDR2 FNYEAQ. This CDR3 is 17 amino acids long. V lost 2 bases to trimming and J lost 2 bases; unmatched junction nucleotides: 4. In DNA, the CDR3 is TGTGCCAGCAGCTTACTAGCGGGAGGGCCCCCCTACAATGAGCAGTTCTTC. Translating it yields CASSLLAGGPPYNEQFF.

The CDR3 region is CASTSGRPQETQYF. Here the CDR3 DNA reads TGCGCCAGCACCAGCGGGAGGCCGCAAGAGACCCAGTACTTC. The gene calls are TRBV5-1 and TRBJ2-5; TRBD2 agrees at 9 bases. The trim removed 6 bases at V and 2 bases at J, leaving 5 bases unmatched. The CDR3 is 14 residues long. The germline CDR1 and CDR2 sequences are SGHRS and YFSETQ.

The chain carries TRBV5-1 and TRBJ1-1; weak D call: TRBD1 (6 bases). V was trimmed by 2 bases and J by 5 bases, leaving 13 bases between them. The germline CDR1 and CDR2 sequences are SGHRS and YFSETQ. This CDR3 comprises 14 residues. In DNA form, the CDR3 reads TGCGCCAGCAGCTTCCGGACAGACTCGACTGAAGCTTTCTTT. It translates to CASSFRTDSTEAFF.

V gene TRBV12-5 combines with J gene TRBJ2-3; 10 bases fit TRBD2. The CDR3 has 15 residues. The trim removed 2 bases at V and 5 bases at J, leaving 4 bases unmatched. Germline V lookup: CDR1 LGHNT, CDR2 FRNRAP. The CDR3 loop reads CASGLPRLAGDTQYF. The CDR3 DNA sequence: TGTGCTAGTGGTTTGCCCCGACTAGCGGGAGATACGCAGTATTTT.

This chain joins TRBV11-2 and TRBJ1-6; 7 bases agree with TRBD1. Germline V gene sequence: CDR1 SGHAT, CDR2 FQNNGV. The CDR3 sequence is 15 residues long. V was pared by 5 bases and J by 7 bases, with 8 bases of the junction left unmatched. The CDR3 here is CASSPRDSRNSPLHF. The CDR3 DNA is TGTGCCAGCAGCCCCCGGGACAGTAGGAATTCACCCCTCCACTTT.

The CDR3 nucleotides read TGTGCCAGCAGTTTTGGCAGGGACTACGAGCAGTACTTC. It is translated as CASSFGRDYEQYF. The rearrangement uses TRBV12-3 or TRBV12-4 and TRBJ2-7; a weak D match, TRBD1 (5 bases). The CDR3 is 13 residues long. With 3 bases removed from V and 3 bases from J, the gap between germline ends came to 9 bases.

The chain uses TRBV4-2 and TRBJ1-2, with TRBD1 as a possible D gene (5 bases). The CDR3 length is 15 residues. The germline gives CDR1 LGHNA, CDR2 YNFKEQ. Trimming left V 0 bases short and J 0 bases short, with 8 bases between. This CDR3 reads CASSQEQASNYGYTF. The DNA for the CDR3 is TGTGCCAGCAGCCAAGAACAGGCGTCTAACTATGGCTACACCTTC.

The chain joins TRBV6-2 or TRBV6-3 to TRBJ2-1; 11 bases fit TRBD2. The CDR3 contains 15 residues. Per germline, CDR1 MNHEY and CDR2 SVGEGT. V lost 5 bases and J lost 6; bases outside the gene matches: 6. This CDR3 reads CASSHPGLAVNEQFF. DNA for the CDR3: TGTGCCAGCAGTCACCCGGGACTAGCGGTCAATGAGCAGTTCTTC.

Details on this clone: Germline and junction disagree at one end, which may indicate a read error. The chain carries TRBV2 and TRBJ1-1; 7 positions match TRBD1. The germline gives CDR1 SNHLY, CDR2 FYNNEI. The CDR3 totals 11 residues. The CDR3 DNA reads as TGTGCCAGGACAGGGAAGACTGGAGCTTTCTTT. Amino acid sequence: CARTGKTGAFF.

This clone has a handful of counts. The gene calls are TRBV7-2 and TRBJ2-7; D is undetermined. Germline CDR1 reads SGHTA; CDR2 reads FQGNSA. V was shortened by 8 bases and J by 3 bases, with 8 bases between the two germline ends. This CDR3 has 11 amino acids. CDR3 DNA: TGTGCCAGCCGAGCATACTACGAGCAGTACTTC. Amino acids: CASRAYYEQYF.

This chain uses TRBV18 with TRBJ2-2, with 8 bases fitting TRBD1. With 0 bases clipped from V and 4 bases from J, the junction kept 1 base outside the gene matches. CDR3 length: 15 residues. Germline values: CDR1 KGHSH, CDR2 LQKENI. The chain's CDR3 is CASSPPDRGTGELFF. In DNA form, the CDR3 reads TGTGCCAGCTCACCACCAGACAGGGGCACCGGGGAGCTGTTTTTT. Combining the CDR3 with reference TRBV18 and TRBJ2-2 gives the whole variable domain NAGVMQNPRHLVRRRGQEARLRCSPMKGHSHVYWYRQLPEEGLKFMVYLQKENIIDESGMPKERFSAEFPKEGPSILRIQQVVRGDSAAYFCASSPPDRGTGELFFGEGSRLTVL.

CDR3 region: CAIRTGSYEQYF. The DNA of the CDR3 is TGTGCCATAAGGACAGGCTCCTACGAGCAGTACTTC. This chain joins TRBV10-3 and TRBJ2-7, with 7 nucleotides matching TRBD1. CDR3 length equals 12 residues. The V segment lost 9 bases and the J segment 0 bases; nucleotides outside the gene matches: 2. Germline CDR1 ENHRY, CDR2 SYGVKD.

This clone was detected only a few times. J is TRBJ1-4 and V is TRBV4-1; TRBD1 matches at 8 bases. CDR1 MGHRA and CDR2 YSYEKL come from the germline V gene. Losses at the gene ends were 4 bases for V and 7 bases for J; bases not matched to a gene: 5. The CDR3 runs 14 residues. As DNA, the CDR3 is TGCGCCAGCAGCCGCGGACAGGGCGGTGAAAAACTGTTTTTT. Amino acids: CASSRGQGGEKLFF.

The chain links TRBV7-2 to TRBJ1-3; D remains unclear. CDR1 is SGHTA, CDR2 FQGNSA, per germline. This CDR3 comprises 15 residues. V shed 1 base and J shed 4 bases, with 11 bases lying between them. In DNA, the CDR3 is TGTGCCAGCAGCTTAGATGGAGGGTTAGGAAACACCATATATTTT. It is translated as CASSLDGGLGNTIYF.

The chain has TRBV10-1 and TRBJ1-1; a possible D gene is TRBD1 (6 bases). CDR3 length: 9 amino acids. The V and J ends lost 11 bases and 8 bases respectively, with 9 bases between them. Germline V gene sequence: CDR1 WNHNN, CDR2 SYGVQD (reference sequence). The CDR3 region has the DNA TGCGCCGCTACAGGGGAAGCTTTCTTT. It codes for CAATGEAFF.

The gene calls are TRBV12-5 and TRBJ2-5, with 9 bases aligning to TRBD2. The germline gives CDR1 LGHNT, CDR2 FRNRAP. The CDR3 consists of 16 residues. V was pared by 4 bases and J by 5 bases, with 11 bases of the junction left unmatched. In nucleotides, the CDR3 is TGTGCTAGTGGTTCCATTAGCGGGGGTGGGTCGGAGACCCAGTACTTC. It is translated as CASGSISGGGSETQYF.

The chain joins TRBV25-1 to TRBJ2-5, with no clear D. CDR1 MGHDK and CDR2 SYGVNS come from the germline V gene. The CDR3 spans 13 residues. V dropped 1 base and J dropped 3 bases, with 6 bases sitting between them. For the CDR3, the DNA is TGTGCCAGCAGTGAATCAGTGGAAGAGACCCAGTACTTC. It specifies CASSESVEETQYF.

The chain links TRBV18 to TRBJ2-7; 7 bases match TRBD1. The ends lost 5 bases at V and 6 bases at J; junction bases unmatched: 7. Germline V gene sequence: CDR1 KGHSH, CDR2 LQKENI. This CDR3 has 13 amino acids. In DNA form, the CDR3 reads TGTGCCAGCTCATCGGAGAACAGGGGCGAGCAGTACGTC. Translation: CASSSENRGEQYV.